These 25 T cell receptor beta chains came from one sample sequenced in a study of cytomegalovirus exposure and HLA in healthy donors. This PCR relied on a set of 60 Vbeta primers and 13 Jbeta primers. Measured with immunoSEQ multiplex PCR; TCRdb has only the in-frame clones, and not every one. The sample contains 55,000 to 65,000 clones, 80% of which appear only once. Sequencing was performed on PBMCs. These receptors all stem from a male donor in good health and CMV-seronegative.

This clone was seen only once. V is TRBV2 and J is TRBJ2-1, with 7 bases that match TRBD1. The germline gives CDR1 SNHLY, CDR2 FYNNEI. The CDR3 consists of 14 residues. V lost 5 bases, J lost 3 bases, and 4 bases stayed unmatched. The CDR3 region is CASSTDRDYNEQFF. The DNA of the CDR3 is TGTGCCAGCAGTACCGACAGGGACTACAATGAGCAGTTCTTC.

The rearrangement joins TRBV19 to TRBJ1-2; D possibly corresponds to TRBD1 (5 bases). The V and J ends lost 9 bases and 8 bases respectively, with 25 bases between them. The germline CDR1 and CDR2 sequences are LNHDA and SQIVND (reference sequence). This CDR3 has 15 residues. CDR3 DNA sequence: TGTGCCAGCCTTCACTACGGCCCGGGGGTAGGCGGCTACACCTTC. The encoded protein is CASLHYGPGVGGYTF.

This rearrangement joins TRBV11-3 to TRBJ2-3; TRBD2 matches 10 bases. With V trimmed by 0 bases and J by 6 bases, 6 bases remained unmatched. The CDR3 runs to 16 residues. Per germline, CDR1 SGHNT and CDR2 YENEEA. The DNA for the CDR3 is TGTGCCAGCAGCTTAGAGCCAGCGGGGGGGCCGGATACGCAGTATTTT. The encoded protein is CASSLEPAGGPDTQYF. Based on the CDR3 plus reference TRBV11-3 and TRBJ2-3, the full variable domain is EAGVVQSPRYKIIEKKQPVAFWCNPISGHNTLYWYLQNLGQGPELLIRYENEEAVDDSQLPKDRFSAERLKGVDSTLKIQPAELGDSAVYLCASSLEPAGGPDTQYFGPGTRLTVL.

This chain uses TRBV15 with TRBJ2-3, with D maybe TRBD2 (6 bases). Between the trimmed V and J ends, which lost 0 bases and 4 bases, there was a span of 17 bases. This CDR3 has 17 amino acids. The germline V gene encodes CDR1 LNHNV and CDR2 YYDKDF (reference sequence). The CDR3 loop reads CATSRDPRGSNSDTQYF. The CDR3 nucleotides read TGTGCCACCAGCAGAGATCCCCGGGGGAGCAACTCAGATACGCAGTATTTT.

The chain combines TRBV27 with TRBJ2-3; maybe TRBD2 (5 bases). The germline V gene has CDR1 MNHEY and CDR2 SMNVEV (reference sequence). The length of the CDR3 is 15 residues. V lost 6 bases and J lost 3, with 16 bases in between. The CDR3 loop is CASRGTSGITDTQYF. CDR3 sequence (DNA): TGTGCCAGCAGAGGAACAAGCGGTATTACAGATACGCAGTATTTT.

This sequence joins TRBV23-1 and TRBJ1-2; D is possibly TRBD1 (5 bases). TRBV23-1 is reported as an ORF; its role is uncertain. The CDR3 is 14 residues long. With 6 bases removed from V and 4 bases from J, the gap between germline ends came to 15 bases. The CDR3 nucleotides are TGCGCCAGCAGACCGCAACAGGTATCCTATGGCTACACCTTC. Its translation is CASRPQQVSYGYTF.

J is TRBJ1-2 and V is TRBV9, with 10 bases identical to TRBD1. Germline lookup yields CDR1 SGDLS and CDR2 YYNGEE. Germline trimming cut 0 bases from V and 5 bases from J; bases unmatched to any gene: 4. The CDR3 sequence is 15 residues long. CDR3 in DNA: TGTGCCAGCAGCGTAGGACAGGGGGCAGGTTATGGCTACACCTTC. Translation: CASSVGQGAGYGYTF.

The chain combines TRBV7-9 with TRBJ1-2, with D uncertain. Germline loops: CDR1 SEHNR, CDR2 FQNEAQ (reference sequence). The CDR3 is 12 residues long. CDR3 amino acids: CVPQPLLYAYTF. The CDR3 nucleotides are TGTGTCCCTCAACCTCTCCTCTATGCGTACACCTTC.

As DNA, the CDR3 is TGTGCCTGGAGTGTACTGACAGGGGATTTGAACACTGAAGCTTTCTTT. As protein: CAWSVLTGDLNTEAFF. This chain uses TRBV30 with TRBJ1-1; 8 bases line up with TRBD1. The junction had 6 bases not matched to a gene; V was cut back by 0 bases and J by 0 bases. This CDR3 has 16 residues. CDR1 is GTSNPN and CDR2 is SVGIG in the germline V gene (reference sequence).

This clone was detected only a few times. V gene TRBV20-1 combines with J gene TRBJ1-2; D is unresolved. Trimming cost V 4 bases and J 3 bases, with 6 bases left between them. Germline V gene sequence: CDR1 DFQATT, CDR2 SNEGSKA (reference sequence). The CDR3 spans 11 residues. The CDR3 bases are TGCAGTGCTACGACATACTATGGCTACACCTTC. Its translation: CSATTYYGYTF.

This clone was found a few times. The J gene is TRBJ2-7, the V gene TRBV11-2, with 7 nucleotides matching TRBD2. The J segment lost 0 bases and the V segment lost 2 bases, leaving 10 bases of the junction unmatched. Germline V gene sequence: CDR1 SGHAT, CDR2 FQNNGV. The CDR3 length is 17 residues. Here the CDR3 reads CASSLLTSGRASYEQYF. The CDR3 DNA follows: TGTGCCAGCAGCTTACTGACCTCGGGGAGGGCCTCCTACGAGCAGTACTTC. The full variable domain, completed using reference TRBV11-2 and TRBJ2-7, is EAGVAQSPRYKIIEKRQSVAFWCNPISGHATLYWYQQILGQGPKLLIQFQNNGVVDDSQLPKDRFSAERLKGVDSTLKIQPAKLEDSAVYLCASSLLTSGRASYEQYFGPGTRLTVT.

The chain has TRBV4-2 and TRBJ1-5; 9 bases are a match to TRBD1. V trimming: 1 base; J trimming: 5 bases; junction bases outside the gene matches: 3. Germline V gene data show CDR1 as LGHNA and CDR2 as YNFKEQ. This CDR3 comprises 15 residues. The CDR3 DNA follows: TGTGCCAGCAGCCAAGGGGGACAGGGATATCAGCCCCAGCATTTT. It translates to CASSQGGQGYQPQHF.

The gene calls are TRBV19 and TRBJ2-7; 12 bases line up with TRBD1. Trimming at V came to 8 bases and at J to 2 bases, leaving 10 bases not matched to a gene. The CDR3 consists of 16 residues. Per the germline V gene, CDR1 is LNHDA and CDR2 is SQIVND (reference sequence). The CDR3 DNA sequence: TGTGCCAGTTCGACAAGCGGGGACAGGGGGCCCTACGAGCAGTACTTC. The encoded protein is CASSTSGDRGPYEQYF.

V is TRBV4-2 and J is TRBJ2-1; D gene ambiguous. Germline V lookup: CDR1 LGHNA, CDR2 YNFKEQ. The CDR3 covers 14 residues. Trimming stripped 1 base from V and 6 bases from J, with 10 bases between. DNA for the CDR3: TGTGCCAGCAGCCAAGCGGTGAGCTTCAATGAGCAGTTCTTC. Its protein is CASSQAVSFNEQFF.

The chain uses TRBV4-3 and TRBJ1-1; D call uncertain. Trimming took 0 bases from V and 2 from J, leaving 7 bases between them. The CDR3 is made up of 14 amino acids. Germline assignment: CDR1 LGHNA and CDR2 YSLEER. The CDR3 DNA sequence: TGCGCCAGCAGCCAAGATTCATTCAACACTGAAGCTTTCTTT. Residues: CASSQDSFNTEAFF.

The rearrangement joins TRBV27 to TRBJ2-2; 15 bases align to TRBD2. The CDR3 runs 15 residues. Germline assignment: CDR1 MNHEY and CDR2 SMNVEV (reference sequence). V shed 10 bases and J 6 bases; nucleotides not matched to a gene: 6. CDR3 loop: CATTGTSGGSGELFF. In DNA form, the CDR3 reads TGTGCCACCACGGGGACTAGCGGGGGGTCCGGGGAGCTGTTTTTT.

The rearrangement links TRBV5-1 to TRBJ2-4, with 9 bases lining up with TRBD2. CDR1 and CDR2 from the germline V gene are SGHRS and YFSETQ. V dropped 4 bases and J dropped 8; count of bases not matched to a gene: 7. The CDR3 has 14 amino acids. In DNA, the CDR3 is TGCGCCAGCAGCCCGCGGGGGGGCCGCGACATTCAGTACTTC. Its protein is CASSPRGGRDIQYF.

The chain carries TRBV2 and TRBJ1-1; 7 bases are shared with TRBD1. Germline V gene lookup returns CDR1 SNHLY and CDR2 FYNNEI. V gave up 5 bases and J gave up 10 bases; unmatched junction bases: 4. This CDR3 is 11 amino acids long. CDR3 protein: CASSIRDRAFF. CDR3 bases: TGTGCCAGCAGTATCCGGGACAGAGCTTTCTTT.

The chain is built from TRBV5-1 and TRBJ1-1; D might be TRBD1 (6 bases). This CDR3 has 13 residues. Trimming removed 4 bases from V and 7 bases from J, with 14 bases in between. Germline V gene sequence: CDR1 SGHRS, CDR2 YFSETQ. The CDR3, as DNA: TGCGCCAGCAGCCGTTCACGACAGGATGAAGCTTTCTTT. The encoded protein is CASSRSRQDEAFF. The full variable domain, with the rest looked up from reference TRBV5-1 and TRBJ1-1, is KAGVTQTPRYLIKTRGQQVTLSCSPISGHRSVSWYQQTPGQGLQFLFEYFSETQRNKGNFPGRFSGRQFSNSRSEMNVSTLELGDSALYLCASSRSRQDEAFFGQGTRLTVV.

This rearrangement joins TRBV19 to TRBJ2-5, with TRBD1 identical over 7 bases. The CDR3 consists of 13 residues. The germline gives CDR1 LNHDA, CDR2 SQIVND (reference sequence). V trimming: 4 bases; J trimming: 3 bases; junction bases outside the gene matches: 2. The CDR3 DNA is TGTGCCAGTAGTACCGACAGGGAAGAGACCCAGTACTTC. Its protein is CASSTDREETQYF.

This sequence joins TRBV10-3 and TRBJ2-1, with D perhaps matching TRBD2 (7 bases). Trimming cost V 2 bases and J 0 bases, with 8 bases left between them. The CDR3 has 15 residues. Germline loops: CDR1 ENHRY, CDR2 SYGVKD. CDR3 DNA: TGTGCCATCAGTGAGAGGGGGGGCTCCTACAATGAGCAGTTCTTC. The encoded protein is CAISERGGSYNEQFF.

This clone appeared a single time. The chain joins TRBV7-9 to TRBJ2-7; 7 bases are shared with TRBD1. Germline trimming cut 5 bases from V and 0 bases from J; bases unmatched to any gene: 10. Germline assignment: CDR1 SEHNR and CDR2 FQNEAQ (reference sequence). The CDR3 spans 16 residues. The CDR3 coding sequence is TGTGCCAGCAGCCAACCGACAGGGCGAAGCTCCTACGAGCAGTACTTC. This translates into CASSQPTGRSSYEQYF.

The rearrangement links TRBV2 to TRBJ2-5; 8 bases agree with TRBD2. The germline V gene encodes CDR1 SNHLY and CDR2 FYNNEI. This CDR3 is built from 17 residues. Trimming cost V 1 base and J 4 bases; bases outside gene matches: 11. CDR3 bases: TGTGCCAGCAGTGAAGGGGAGAGCGGGGGAGTCGGAGAGACCCAGTACTTC. This gives the protein CASSEGESGGVGETQYF. Full variable domain (missing parts from reference TRBV2 and TRBJ2-5): EPEVTQTPSHQVTQMGQEVILRCVPISNHLYFYWYRQILGQKVEFLVSFYNNEISEKSEIFDDQFSVERPDGSNFTLKIRSTKLEDSAMYFCASSEGESGGVGETQYFGPGTRLLVL.

V gene TRBV4-3 combines with J gene TRBJ1-6; the D gene is possibly TRBD1 (6 bases). Germline-derived CDR1 and CDR2 are LGHNA and YSLEER. This CDR3 comprises 15 residues. V lost 3 bases and J lost 5, with 11 bases in between. The CDR3 loop reads CASSQGAFHNSPLHF. CDR3 bases: TGCGCCAGCAGCCAGGGGGCGTTCCATAATTCACCCCTCCACTTT.

The genes are TRBV6-6 and TRBJ2-3; TRBD1 agrees at 9 bases. CDR3 size: 16 residues. V gave up 0 bases and J gave up 6 bases; unmatched junction bases: 7. Germline V CDR1 and CDR2: MNHNY, SVGAGI (reference sequence). This CDR3 reads CASSYSGGQGLDTQYF. The CDR3 region has the DNA TGTGCCAGCAGTTACTCGGGGGGACAGGGTTTGGATACGCAGTATTTT.